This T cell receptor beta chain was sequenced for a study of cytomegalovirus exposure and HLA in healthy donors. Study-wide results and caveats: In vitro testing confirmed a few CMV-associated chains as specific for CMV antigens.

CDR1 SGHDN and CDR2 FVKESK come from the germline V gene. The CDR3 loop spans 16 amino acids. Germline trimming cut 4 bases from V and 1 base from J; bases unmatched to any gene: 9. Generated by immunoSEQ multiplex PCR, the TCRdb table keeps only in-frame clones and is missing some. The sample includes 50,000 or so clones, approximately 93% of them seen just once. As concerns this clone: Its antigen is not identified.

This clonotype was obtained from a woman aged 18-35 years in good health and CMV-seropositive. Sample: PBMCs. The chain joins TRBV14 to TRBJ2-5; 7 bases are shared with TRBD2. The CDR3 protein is CASSPHRDYPQETQYF. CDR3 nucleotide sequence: TGTGCCAGCAGCCCTCACCGGGACTATCCCCAAGAGACCCAGTACTTC.